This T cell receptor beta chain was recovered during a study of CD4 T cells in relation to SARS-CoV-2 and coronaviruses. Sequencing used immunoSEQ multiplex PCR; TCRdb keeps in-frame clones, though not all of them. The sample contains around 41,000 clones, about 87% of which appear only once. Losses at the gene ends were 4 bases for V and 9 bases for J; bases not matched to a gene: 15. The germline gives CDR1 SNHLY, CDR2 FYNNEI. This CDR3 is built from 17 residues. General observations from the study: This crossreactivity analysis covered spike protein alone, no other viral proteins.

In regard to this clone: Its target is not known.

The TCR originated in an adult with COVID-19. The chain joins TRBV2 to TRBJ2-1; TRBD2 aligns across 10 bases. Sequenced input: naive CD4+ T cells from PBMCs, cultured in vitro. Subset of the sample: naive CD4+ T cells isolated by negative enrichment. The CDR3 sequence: CASSGGGILAGVFEQFF. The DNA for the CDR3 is TGTGCCAGCAGTGGGGGGGGAATTCTAGCGGGAGTATTTGAGCAGTTCTTC.